This T cell receptor (beta chain) was sequenced for a study of T cell clonality in common variable immunodeficiency. Produced via immunoSEQ multiplex PCR; TCRdb's table is partial and in-frame only. The repertoire consists of 55,000 or so clones, none detected only once. Trimming took 11 bases from V and 1 from J; bases not matched to a gene: 16. The CDR3 spans 16 residues. The germline V gene encodes CDR1 SGHVS and CDR2 FQNEAQ. This clone was counted at least ten times. Coverage ceases 3 residues before the CDR3 finishes, and the germline J gene fills in the end. Input material: peripheral blood mononuclear cells. The TCR originated in a person aged 18-69 years in good health. V and J are TRBV7-8 and TRBJ2-5, with 7 bases identical to TRBD1. The CDR3 sequence is CAGSNTGATRQETQYF. CDR3 bases read: TGTGCCGGGTCAAATACAGGGGCGACCCGCCAAGAGACC.